The clone carrying this T cell receptor (beta chain) has a single count. Its antigen is unidentified. Once extracted for a subset, genomic DNA was divided evenly among several immunoSEQ plates. The assay was immunoSEQ multiplex PCR, and TCRdb's table has in-frame clones only and misses some. The sample carries approximately 600,000 clones, 85% to 95% recorded once. The data originate from a study of shared clonotypes between healthy human individuals. Study findings and constraints: Larger estimated richness was generally recorded for naive subsets relative to memory subsets. The genetic and exposure-history diversity represented was limited by few donors.

The trim removed 5 bases at V and 1 base at J, leaving 4 bases unmatched. The CDR3 has 14 residues. CDR1 and CDR2 from the germline V gene are MNHEY and SMNVEV (reference sequence). CD45RO negativity and positive selection for CCR7 defined naive CD8 cells, a population that excluded terminally differentiated effector memory CD45RA+ cells. This rearrangement joins TRBV27 to TRBJ1-2; 7 bases agree with TRBD1. Material: naive CD8+ T cells sorted from blood. The receptor was isolated from a woman aged 25 to 45 in good health. The CDR3 sequence is CASSLRGYNYGYTF. The CDR3 DNA sequence: TGTGCCAGCAGTCTCAGGGGGTATAACTATGGCTACACCTTC.